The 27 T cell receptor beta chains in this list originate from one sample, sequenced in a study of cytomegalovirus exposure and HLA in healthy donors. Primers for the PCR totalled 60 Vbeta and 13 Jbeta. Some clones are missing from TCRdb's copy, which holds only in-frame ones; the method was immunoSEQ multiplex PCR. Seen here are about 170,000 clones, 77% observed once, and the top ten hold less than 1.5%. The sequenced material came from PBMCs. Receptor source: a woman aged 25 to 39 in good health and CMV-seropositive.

CDR3 amino acids: CASSEVALAGVVEQFF. The CDR3 nucleotides read TGTGCCAGCAGTGAAGTGGCGCTAGCGGGAGTGGTTGAGCAGTTCTTC. The chain employs TRBV6-1 and TRBJ2-1, with 10 positions matching TRBD2. The CDR3 extends over 16 amino acids. The ends lost 1 base at V and 9 bases at J; junction bases unmatched: 9. Germline CDR1 and CDR2: MNHNS and SASEGT.

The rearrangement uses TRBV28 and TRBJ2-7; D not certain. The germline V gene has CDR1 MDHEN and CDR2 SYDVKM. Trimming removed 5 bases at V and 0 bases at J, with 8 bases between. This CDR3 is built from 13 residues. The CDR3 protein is CASSILRSYEQYF. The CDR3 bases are TGTGCCAGCAGTATCTTGCGCTCCTACGAGCAGTACTTC.

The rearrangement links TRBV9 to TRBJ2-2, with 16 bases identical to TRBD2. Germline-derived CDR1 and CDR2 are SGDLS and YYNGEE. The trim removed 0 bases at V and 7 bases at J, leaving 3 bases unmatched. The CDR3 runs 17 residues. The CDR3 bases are TGTGCCAGCAGCGTAGCTGGGACTAGCGGGAGGGACGGGGAGCTGTTTTTT. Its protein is CASSVAGTSGRDGELFF.

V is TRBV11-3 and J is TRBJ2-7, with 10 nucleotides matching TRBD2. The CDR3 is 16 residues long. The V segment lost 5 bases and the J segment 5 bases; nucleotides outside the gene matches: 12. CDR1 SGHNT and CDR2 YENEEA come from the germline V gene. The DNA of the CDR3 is TGTGCCAGCAGCGCGGGGACTAGCGCTGCGGGGGACGAGCAGTACTTC. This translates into CASSAGTSAAGDEQYF.

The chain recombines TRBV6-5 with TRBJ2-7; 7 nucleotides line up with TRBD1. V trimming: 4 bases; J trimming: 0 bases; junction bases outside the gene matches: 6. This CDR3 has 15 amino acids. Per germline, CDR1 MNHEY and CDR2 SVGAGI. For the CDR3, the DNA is TGTGCCAGCAGTTTCCGGGACAGAGGCTCCTACGAGCAGTACTTC. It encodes CASSFRDRGSYEQYF.

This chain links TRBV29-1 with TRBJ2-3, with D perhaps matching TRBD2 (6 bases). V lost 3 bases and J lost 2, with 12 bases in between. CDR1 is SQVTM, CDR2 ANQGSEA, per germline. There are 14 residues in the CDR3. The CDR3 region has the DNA TGCAGCGTTGAGAGGGGACTCCCCACAGATACGCAGTATTTT. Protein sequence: CSVERGLPTDTQYF.

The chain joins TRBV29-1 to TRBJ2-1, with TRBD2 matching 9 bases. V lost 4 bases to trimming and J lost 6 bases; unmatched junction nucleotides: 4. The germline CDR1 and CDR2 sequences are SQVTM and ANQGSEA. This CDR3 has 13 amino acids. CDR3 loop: CSVGHSGSNEQFF. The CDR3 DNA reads TGCAGCGTTGGCCATAGCGGGAGCAATGAGCAGTTCTTC.

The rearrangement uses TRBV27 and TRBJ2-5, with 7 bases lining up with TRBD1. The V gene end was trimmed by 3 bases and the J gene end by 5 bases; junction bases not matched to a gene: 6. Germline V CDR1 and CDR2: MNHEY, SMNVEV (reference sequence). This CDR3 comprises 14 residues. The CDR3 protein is CASSLEQGWETQYF. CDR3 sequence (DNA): TGTGCCAGCAGTTTGGAACAGGGGTGGGAGACCCAGTACTTC.

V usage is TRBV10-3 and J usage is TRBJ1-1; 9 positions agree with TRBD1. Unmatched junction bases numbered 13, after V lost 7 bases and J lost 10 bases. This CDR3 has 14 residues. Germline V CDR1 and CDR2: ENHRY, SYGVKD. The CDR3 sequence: CAINPGTGKQRAFF. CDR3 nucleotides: TGTGCCATCAACCCCGGGACAGGGAAGCAAAGAGCTTTCTTT.

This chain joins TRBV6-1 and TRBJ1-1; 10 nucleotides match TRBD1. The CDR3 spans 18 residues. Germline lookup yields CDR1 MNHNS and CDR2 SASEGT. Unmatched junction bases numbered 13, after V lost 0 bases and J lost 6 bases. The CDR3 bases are TGTGCCAGCAGTGAAGCCCTAAGAGACAGGGGGCGAGTCCCTGAAGCTTTCTTT. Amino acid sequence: CASSEALRDRGRVPEAFF.

The CDR3 reads CAITRDLNSYEQYF. The CDR3 nucleotides are TGTGCCATCACCCGGGACTTGAACTCCTACGAGCAGTACTTC. V and J are TRBV10-3 and TRBJ2-7; D is perhaps TRBD2 (6 bases). Germline V CDR1 and CDR2: ENHRY, SYGVKD. The CDR3 is made up of 14 amino acids. Trimming cost V 7 bases and J 0 bases, with 13 bases left between them.

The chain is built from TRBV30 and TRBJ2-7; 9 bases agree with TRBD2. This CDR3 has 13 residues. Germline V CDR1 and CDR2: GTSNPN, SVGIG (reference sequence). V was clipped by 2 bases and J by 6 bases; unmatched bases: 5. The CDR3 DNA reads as TGTGCCTGGAGTAATAGCGGGAGCACCGAGCAGTACTTC. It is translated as CAWSNSGSTEQYF.

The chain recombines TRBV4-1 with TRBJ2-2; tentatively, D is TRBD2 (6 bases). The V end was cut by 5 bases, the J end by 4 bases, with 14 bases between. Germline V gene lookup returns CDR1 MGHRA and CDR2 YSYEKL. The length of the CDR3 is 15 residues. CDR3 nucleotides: TGCGCCAGCAGCGCGACTAGTACAACCACCGGGGAGCTGTTTTTT. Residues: CASSATSTTTGELFF.

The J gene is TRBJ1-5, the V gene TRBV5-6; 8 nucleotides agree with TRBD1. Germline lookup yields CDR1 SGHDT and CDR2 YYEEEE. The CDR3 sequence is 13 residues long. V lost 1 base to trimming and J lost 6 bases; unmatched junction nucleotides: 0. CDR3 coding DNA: TGTGCCAGCAGCTTGACAGGGGGTCAGCCCCAGCATTTT. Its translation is CASSLTGGQPQHF.

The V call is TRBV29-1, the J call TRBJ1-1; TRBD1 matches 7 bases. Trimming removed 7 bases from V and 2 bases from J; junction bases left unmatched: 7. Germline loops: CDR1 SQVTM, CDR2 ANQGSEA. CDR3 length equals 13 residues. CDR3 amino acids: CSAAQGRNTEAFF. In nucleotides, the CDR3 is TGCAGCGCTGCACAGGGGAGAAACACTGAAGCTTTCTTT.

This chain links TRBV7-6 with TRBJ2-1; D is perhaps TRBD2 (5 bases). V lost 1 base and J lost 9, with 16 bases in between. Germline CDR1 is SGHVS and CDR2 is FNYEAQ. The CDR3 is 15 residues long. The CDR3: CASSLVSGSDTEQFF. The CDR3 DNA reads TGTGCCAGCAGCTTAGTAAGTGGGAGTGACACTGAGCAGTTCTTC.

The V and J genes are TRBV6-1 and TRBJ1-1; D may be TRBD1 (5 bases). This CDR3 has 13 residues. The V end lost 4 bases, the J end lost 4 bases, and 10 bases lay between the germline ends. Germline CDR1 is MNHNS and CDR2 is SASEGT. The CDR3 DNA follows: TGTGCCAGCAGTGTGGGGAGGGGCACTGAAGCTTTCTTT. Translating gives CASSVGRGTEAFF.

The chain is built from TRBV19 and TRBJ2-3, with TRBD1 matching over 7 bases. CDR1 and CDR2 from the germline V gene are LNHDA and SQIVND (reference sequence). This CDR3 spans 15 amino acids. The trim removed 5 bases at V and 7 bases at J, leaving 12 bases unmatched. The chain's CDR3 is CASSPTGAGGYTQYF. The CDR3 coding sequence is TGTGCCAGTAGTCCCACAGGGGCGGGCGGATATACGCAGTATTTT.

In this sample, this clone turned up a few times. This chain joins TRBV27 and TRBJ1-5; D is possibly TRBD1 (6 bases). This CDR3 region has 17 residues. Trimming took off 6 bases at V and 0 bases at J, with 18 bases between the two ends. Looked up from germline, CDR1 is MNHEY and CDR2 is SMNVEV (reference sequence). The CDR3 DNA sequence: TGTGCCAGCAGACTCACCGGGACATATTATAGCAATCAGCCCCAGCATTTT. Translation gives CASRLTGTYYSNQPQHF.

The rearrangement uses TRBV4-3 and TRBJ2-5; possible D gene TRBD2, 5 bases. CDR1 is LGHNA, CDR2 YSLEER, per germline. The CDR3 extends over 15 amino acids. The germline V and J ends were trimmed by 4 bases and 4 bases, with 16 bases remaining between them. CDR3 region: CASSRSRASGETQYF. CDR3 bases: TGCGCCAGCAGCCGATCGCGGGCCTCCGGAGAGACCCAGTACTTC.

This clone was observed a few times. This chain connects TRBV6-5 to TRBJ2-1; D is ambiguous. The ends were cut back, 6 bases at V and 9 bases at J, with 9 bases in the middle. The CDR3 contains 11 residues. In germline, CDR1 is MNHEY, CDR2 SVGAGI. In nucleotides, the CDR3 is TGTGCCAGCAGAGCTGGTACTGAGCAGTTCTTC. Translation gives CASRAGTEQFF.

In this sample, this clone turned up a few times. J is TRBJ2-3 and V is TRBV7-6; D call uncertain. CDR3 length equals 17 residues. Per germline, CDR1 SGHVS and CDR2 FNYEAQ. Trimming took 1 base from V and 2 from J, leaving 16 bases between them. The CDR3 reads CASSLGPARRFTDTQYF. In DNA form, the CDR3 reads TGTGCCAGCAGCTTAGGACCGGCTAGGCGGTTCACAGATACGCAGTATTTT.

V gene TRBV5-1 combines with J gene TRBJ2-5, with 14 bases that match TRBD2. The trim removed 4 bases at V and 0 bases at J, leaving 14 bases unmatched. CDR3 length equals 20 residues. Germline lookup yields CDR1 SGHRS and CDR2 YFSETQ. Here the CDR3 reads CASSLIGTSGGSRDQETQYF. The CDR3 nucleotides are TGCGCCAGCAGCCTGATCGGGACTAGCGGGGGTTCCAGGGACCAAGAGACCCAGTACTTC.

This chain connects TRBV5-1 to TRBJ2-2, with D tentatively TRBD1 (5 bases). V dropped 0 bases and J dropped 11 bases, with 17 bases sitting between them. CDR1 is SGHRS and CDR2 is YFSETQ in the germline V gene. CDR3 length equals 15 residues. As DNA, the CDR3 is TGCGCCAGCAGCTTGGTAACAGGTTTAATATCAGAGCTGTTTTTT. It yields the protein CASSLVTGLISELFF.

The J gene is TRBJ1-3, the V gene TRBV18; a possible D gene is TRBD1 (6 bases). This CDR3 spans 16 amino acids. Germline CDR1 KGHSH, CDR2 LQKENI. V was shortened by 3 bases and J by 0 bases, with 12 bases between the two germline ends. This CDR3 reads CASSPPTGTSGNTIYF. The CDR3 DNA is TGTGCCAGCTCACCCCCAACAGGGACCTCTGGAAACACCATATATTTT. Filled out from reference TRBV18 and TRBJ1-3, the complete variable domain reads NAGVMQNPRHLVRRRGQEARLRCSPMKGHSHVYWYRQLPEEGLKFMVYLQKENIIDESGMPKERFSAEFPKEGPSILRIQQVVRGDSAAYFCASSPPTGTSGNTIYFGEGSWLTVV.

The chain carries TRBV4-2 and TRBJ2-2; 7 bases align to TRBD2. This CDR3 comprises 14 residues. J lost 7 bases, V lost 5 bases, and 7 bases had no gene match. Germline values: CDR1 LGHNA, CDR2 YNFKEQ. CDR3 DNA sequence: TGTGCCAGCAGCGCCGGACGGGGGGTCGGGGAGCTGTTTTTT. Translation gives CASSAGRGVGELFF.

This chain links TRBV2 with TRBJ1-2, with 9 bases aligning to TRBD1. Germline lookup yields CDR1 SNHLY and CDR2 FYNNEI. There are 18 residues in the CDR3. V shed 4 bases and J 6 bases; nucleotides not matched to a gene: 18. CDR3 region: CASSVKWDRAAVLDGYTF. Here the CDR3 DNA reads TGTGCCAGCAGTGTTAAGTGGGACAGGGCCGCCGTTCTGGATGGCTACACCTTC. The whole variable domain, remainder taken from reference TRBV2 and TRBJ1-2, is EPEVTQTPSHQVTQMGQEVILRCVPISNHLYFYWYRQILGQKVEFLVSFYNNEISEKSEIFDDQFSVERPDGSNFTLKIRSTKLEDSAMYFCASSVKWDRAAVLDGYTFGSGTRLTVV.